This is a list of T cell receptor beta chains from one sample in a study of cytomegalovirus exposure and HLA in healthy donors. The method was immunoSEQ multiplex PCR; TCRdb's version includes in-frame clones alone and lacks a portion of them. The data hold about 160,000 clones, with 80% observed a single time. Sequencing was performed on PBMCs. All receptors derive from a man between 25 and 39 years old in good health and CMV-seronegative. Each CDR3 is given with its conserved first and last residue. D genes are given only for firm matches. For some rows the clone size is stated as once, few or many, or as a class when expanded; others skip it.

TRBV28,NA,TRBJ1-5,TRBD1,TGTGCCAGCAGTTTTGCGGGACAGGCTAATCAGCCCCAGCATTTT,CASSFAGQANQPQHF
TRBV6-5,NA,TRBJ1-2,NA,TGTGCCAGCAGAATAGCTTATGGCTACACCTTC,CASRIAYGYTF
TRBV15,NA,TRBJ2-5,NA,TGTGCCACCAGCAGAGATAGGGGGAGAGAGACCCAGTACTTC,CATSRDRGRETQYF
TRBV18,NA,TRBJ1-5,TRBD1,TGTGCCAGCTCACCAACAGGGGATCAGCCCCAGCATTTT,CASSPTGDQPQHF
TRBV5-1,NA,TRBJ2-7,NA,TGCGCCAGCACGTTCCGGGACTCCGAAGAGCAGTACTTC,CASTFRDSEEQYF
TRBV5-6,few,TRBJ1-2,NA,TGTGCCAGCAGCTTGGCCTTACAGGGAGCGGGGTATGGCTACACCTTC,CASSLALQGAGYGYTF
TRBV5-3,few,TRBJ2-2,NA,TGTGCCAGCAAGACGGGGGGCGGGAACACCGGGGAGCTGTTTTTT,CASKTGGGNTGELFF
TRBV27,NA,TRBJ2-7,TRBD2,TGTGCCAGCAGTTTACGGGGGGGTAGCTACGAGCAGTACTTC,CASSLRGGSYEQYF
TRBV4-3,NA,TRBJ1-6,NA,TGCGCCAGCAGCCAAGTTGCAGGGCGCGATAATTCACCCCTCCACTTT,CASSQVAGRDNSPLHF
TRBV28,NA,TRBJ1-2,NA,TGTGCCAGCAGGGACAACTGGTGGGGCTACACCTTC,CASRDNWWGYTF
TRBV4-3,few,TRBJ1-2,NA,TGCGCCAGCAGCCAAGGAACAGACGGCTACACCTTC,CASSQGTDGYTF
TRBV5-8,NA,TRBJ2-5,NA,TGTGCCAGCAGCTTAAGGGAGTGGGAGACCCAGTACTTC,CASSLREWETQYF
TRBV28,NA,TRBJ2-7,NA,TGTGCCAGCAGTTACGTAGGGGCGAACTACGAGCAGTACTTC,CASSYVGANYEQYF
TRBV28,NA,TRBJ2-7,NA,TGTGCCAGCCCACCCTCCACCCTGGGTACAGCCTCCTACGAGCAGTACTTC,CASPPSTLGTASYEQYF
TRBV5-8,NA,TRBJ2-3,NA,TGTGCCAGCAGCCCAAGACAGGTAACGCAGTATTTT,CASSPRQVTQYF
TRBV28,NA,TRBJ1-5,NA,TGTGCCAGCAGTTTGAATAACAGATCCTATCAGCCCCAGCATTTT,CASSLNNRSYQPQHF
TRBV28,NA,TRBJ2-6,NA,TGTGCCAGTACCCTCCGCGCGTCTGGGGCCAACGTCCTGACTTTC,CASTLRASGANVLTF
TRBV25-1,few,TRBJ2-3,NA,TGTGCCAGCTCCCCCTGGGGGGAAGCGGATTCAGATACGCAGTATTTT,CASSPWGEADSDTQYF
TRBV10-3,NA,TRBJ2-6,NA,TGTGCCATCAGTGAGGAGTCCCCCTCTGGGGCCAACGTCCTGACTTTC,CAISEESPSGANVLTF
TRBV2,NA,TRBJ2-7,TRBD1,TGTGCCAGCATCTCTGGGGACAGGGGTGGCTACGAGCAGTACTTC,CASISGDRGGYEQYF
TRBV27,NA,TRBJ1-1,NA,TGTGCCAGCAGCTTGCTGGACAGAATGAACACTGAAGCTTTCTTT,CASSLLDRMNTEAFF
TRBV7-3,NA,TRBJ2-3,TRBD2,TGTGCCAGCAGCTTACTCGTCACTAGCGTCCGGTATTTT,CASSLLVTSVRYF
TRBV6-6,NA,TRBJ1-1,TRBD1,TGTGCCAGCAGTTACTCTGGGACAGGCCTAAACACTGAAGCTTTCTTT,CASSYSGTGLNTEAFF
TRBV19,NA,TRBJ2-1,NA,TGTGCCAGTAGTATATCCGACGGGAGAGGGCAGTTCTTC,CASSISDGRGQFF
TRBV12-5,once,TRBJ1-2,NA,TGTGCTAGTGGTTTGGTACGGAGGGACGGCTACACCTTC,CASGLVRRDGYTF
TRBV30,NA,TRBJ1-2,NA,TGTGCCTGGTCGAAGGGGGTTGACTATGGCTACACCTTC,CAWSKGVDYGYTF
TRBV5-4,NA,TRBJ2-1,TRBD1,TGTGCCAGCAGCCCCGCGGGACAGGACGTCAATGAGCAGTTCTTC,CASSPAGQDVNEQFF
TRBV30,NA,TRBJ2-5,TRBD1,TGTGCCTGGAGTATCCGGACAGGGGAGGAGACCCAGTACTTC,CAWSIRTGEETQYF
TRBV28,NA,TRBJ2-5,NA,TGTGCCAGCAGTTTAGAGAGGGCCCAGTACTTC,CASSLERAQYF
TRBV18,NA,TRBJ1-1,NA,TGTGCCAGCTCACCGGGGGCGGTGTACACTGAAGCTTTCTTT,CASSPGAVYTEAFF
TRBV27,NA,TRBJ2-7,NA,TGTGCCAGCAGTTACGGCGTGGGCGGACTCTCCGAGCAGTACTTC,CASSYGVGGLSEQYF
TRBV19,NA,TRBJ1-5,TRBD1,TGTGCCAGTAGACTGACCGGGACAGGGTTTCAGCCCCAGCATTTT,CASRLTGTGFQPQHF
TRBV5-4,NA,TRBJ2-7,NA,TGTGCCAGCAGCTTGACAGGGCTGGTGTACGAGCAGTACTTC,CASSLTGLVYEQYF
TRBV28,few,TRBJ1-4,TRBD1,TGTGCCAGCAGTCTCCGGACAGGGTTTAATGAAAAACTGTTTTTT,CASSLRTGFNEKLFF
TRBV4-1,NA,TRBJ2-1,TRBD2,TGCGCCAGCAGCCAAGGACTAGCGGGGCTTTATGAGCAGTTCTTC,CASSQGLAGLYEQFF
TRBV29-1,NA,TRBJ2-1,NA,TGCAGCGTTGGGCATCCCTACAATGAGCAGTTCTTC,CSVGHPYNEQFF
TRBV6-5,NA,TRBJ2-1,NA,TGTGCCAGCACGCACGGGGCCTACAATGAGCAGTTCTTC,CASTHGAYNEQFF
TRBV7-3,NA,TRBJ2-1,NA,TGTGCCAGCAGCTTAGAGGTCTCCGCCGAGCAGTTCTTC,CASSLEVSAEQFF
TRBV28,few,TRBJ1-2,NA,TGTGCCAGCAGTTTAGTGAGGTTCGGGGGAGTCTTTGGCTACACCTTC,CASSLVRFGGVFGYTF
TRBV25-1,few,TRBJ1-1,NA,TGTGCCAGAAGGAGACAGGATGAAGCTTTCTTT,CARRRQDEAFF